The rows below give T cell receptor beta chains drawn from one sample of a study of human T cells and chemical hapten exposure. One entry per CDR3 protein results from TCRdb running MiXCR on the RACE reads. The sample yields 75,000 to 80,000 distinct CDR3 sequences, 8.5% to 10% seen once. The sample taken for sequencing was whole blood. These receptors all come from a female donor in good health. Some clones in this sample may be carry-over from other donors' samples. Each CDR3 is given with its conserved first and last residue. D genes are given only for firm matches. Only some rows state a clone size, as once, few, many or a class for expanded clones.

clone_size: many; v_call: TRBV29-1; d_call: .; j_call: TRBJ2-3; cdr3_length: 16; cdr3_aa: CSVSGPAGVGTDTQYF; cdr3_nt: TGCAGCGTTTCGGGACCAGCAGGGGTCGGCACAGATACGCAGTATTTT
clone_size: many; v_call: TRBV29-1; d_call: .; j_call: TRBJ1-5; cdr3_length: 14; cdr3_aa: CSVSEGVTYQPQHF; cdr3_nt: TGCAGCGTTTCCGAGGGAGTTACCTATCAGCCCCAGCATTTT
clone_size: many; v_call: TRBV6-6; d_call: .; j_call: TRBJ2-1; cdr3_length: 14; cdr3_aa: CASSYPLKWPEQFF; cdr3_nt: TGTGCCAGCAGTTACCCCCTGAAGTGGCCCGAGCAGTTCTTC
clone_size: few; v_call: TRBV19; d_call: .; j_call: TRBJ1-5; cdr3_length: 14; cdr3_aa: CASSRGRVNQPQHF; cdr3_nt: TGTGCCAGTAGTAGGGGCCGGGTAAATCAGCCCCAGCATTTT
clone_size: few; v_call: TRBV2; d_call: TRBD2; j_call: TRBJ2-1; cdr3_length: 13; cdr3_aa: CASRGLADNEQFF; cdr3_nt: TGTGCCAGCAGGGGTCTAGCGGACAATGAGCAGTTCTTC
clone_size: few; v_call: TRBV5-1; d_call: .; j_call: TRBJ2-1; cdr3_length: 14; cdr3_aa: CASSSLQGSHEQFF; cdr3_nt: TGCGCCAGCAGCAGCCTTCAGGGGAGCCATGAGCAGTTCTTC
clone_size: few; v_call: TRBV15; d_call: .; j_call: TRBJ1-5; cdr3_length: 15; cdr3_aa: CATSRVWRDNQPQHF; cdr3_nt: TGTGCCACCAGCAGAGTTTGGAGGGACAATCAGCCCCAGCATTTT
clone_size: .; v_call: TRBV20-1; d_call: TRBD1; j_call: TRBJ1-1; cdr3_length: 14; cdr3_aa: CSAERTGRWTEAFF; cdr3_nt: TGCAGTGCTGAGAGGACAGGTCGTTGGACTGAAGCTTTCTTT
clone_size: few; v_call: TRBV27; d_call: TRBD1; j_call: TRBJ1-1; cdr3_length: 14; cdr3_aa: CASSRDRVSTEAFF; cdr3_nt: TGTGCCAGCAGTCGGGACAGGGTATCCACTGAAGCTTTCTTT
clone_size: many; v_call: TRBV20-1; d_call: .; j_call: TRBJ1-1; cdr3_length: 12; cdr3_aa: CSAGNRNTEAFF; cdr3_nt: TGCAGTGCTGGGAACCGCAACACTGAAGCTTTCTTT
clone_size: few; v_call: TRBV27; d_call: .; j_call: TRBJ1-4; cdr3_length: 14; cdr3_aa: CASSIGRSNEKLFF; cdr3_nt: TGTGCCAGCAGTATAGGGCGATCTAATGAAAAACTGTTTTTT
clone_size: few; v_call: TRBV27; d_call: .; j_call: TRBJ2-1; cdr3_length: 16; cdr3_aa: CASSIALGAGQNEQFF; cdr3_nt: TGTGCCAGCAGTATTGCTCTCGGGGCGGGGCAGAATGAGCAGTTCTTC
clone_size: .; v_call: TRBV18; d_call: TRBD2; j_call: TRBJ2-3; cdr3_length: 17; cdr3_aa: CASSPLNSGPSTDTQYF; cdr3_nt: TGTGCCAGCTCACCACTTAATAGCGGGCCTAGCACAGATACGCAGTATTTT
clone_size: many; v_call: TRBV12-3/TRBV12-4; d_call: .; j_call: TRBJ2-2; cdr3_length: 13; cdr3_aa: CASSLEVTGELFF; cdr3_nt: TGTGCCAGCAGCCTGGAGGTCACCGGGGAGCTGTTTTTT
clone_size: .; v_call: TRBV16; d_call: TRBD1; j_call: TRBJ2-7; cdr3_length: 15; cdr3_aa: CASSPTDRETYEQYF; cdr3_nt: TGTGCCAGCAGCCCCACCGACAGGGAGACCTACGAGCAGTACTTC
clone_size: .; v_call: TRBV21-1; d_call: .; j_call: TRBJ1-4; cdr3_length: 17; cdr3_aa: CASSKSHPGQRNEKLFF; cdr3_nt: TGTGCCAGCAGCAAAAGCCACCCGGGACAGCGTAATGAAAAACTGTTTTTT
clone_size: many; v_call: TRBV13; d_call: TRBD2; j_call: TRBJ2-5; cdr3_length: 17; cdr3_aa: CASSDQTSGPSGQTQYF; cdr3_nt: TGTGCCAGCAGCGATCAAACTAGCGGCCCCAGTGGTCAGACCCAGTACTTC
clone_size: .; v_call: TRBV5-1; d_call: .; j_call: TRBJ2-5; cdr3_length: 13; cdr3_aa: CASSSLFQETQYF; cdr3_nt: TGCGCCAGCAGCTCCCTTTTTCAAGAGACCCAGTACTTC
clone_size: .; v_call: TRBV7-2; d_call: TRBD1; j_call: TRBJ2-5; cdr3_length: 16; cdr3_aa: CASSSEDRGGRETQYF; cdr3_nt: TGTGCCAGCAGCTCAGAAGACAGGGGAGGTAGAGAGACCCAGTACTTC
clone_size: many; v_call: TRBV20-1; d_call: TRBD2; j_call: TRBJ2-1; cdr3_length: 16; cdr3_aa: CSARDSGGSSYNEQFF; cdr3_nt: TGCAGTGCTAGGGATAGCGGGGGGAGCTCCTACAATGAGCAGTTCTTC
clone_size: few; v_call: TRBV3-1; d_call: TRBD1; j_call: TRBJ2-2; cdr3_length: 12; cdr3_aa: CASNRGPGELFF; cdr3_nt: TGTGCCAGCAACAGGGGGCCCGGGGAGCTGTTTTTT
clone_size: .; v_call: TRBV2; d_call: .; j_call: TRBJ1-1; cdr3_length: 14; cdr3_aa: CASSVTLRGTEAFF; cdr3_nt: TGTGCCAGCAGCGTAACCCTCCGGGGCACTGAAGCTTTCTTT
clone_size: .; v_call: TRBV27; d_call: .; j_call: TRBJ1-1; cdr3_length: 15; cdr3_aa: CASSFKGGGWTEAFF; cdr3_nt: TGTGCCAGCAGTTTCAAAGGGGGGGGCTGGACTGAAGCTTTCTTT
clone_size: many; v_call: TRBV5-1; d_call: .; j_call: TRBJ2-5; cdr3_length: 15; cdr3_aa: CASSLGSLAIKTQYF; cdr3_nt: TGCGCCAGCAGCTTGGGCTCGCTAGCGATAAAGACCCAGTACTTC
clone_size: many; v_call: TRBV6-5; d_call: .; j_call: TRBJ2-6; cdr3_length: 16; cdr3_aa: CASSYWVVSGANVLTF; cdr3_nt: TGTGCCAGCAGTTATTGGGTCGTCTCTGGGGCCAACGTCCTGACTTTC
clone_size: .; v_call: TRBV4-3; d_call: TRBD2; j_call: TRBJ2-3; cdr3_length: 18; cdr3_aa: CASSQDPPSGGATDTQYF; cdr3_nt: TGCGCCAGCAGCCAAGATCCCCCCTCCGGGGGGGCCACAGATACGCAGTATTTT
clone_size: .; v_call: TRBV9; d_call: TRBD1; j_call: TRBJ1-2; cdr3_length: 14; cdr3_aa: CASSVGTGHYGYTF; cdr3_nt: TGTGCCAGCAGCGTAGGGACAGGGCATTATGGCTACACCTTC
clone_size: few; v_call: TRBV12-5; d_call: .; j_call: TRBJ1-1; cdr3_length: 15; cdr3_aa: CASGLGGGVNTEAFF; cdr3_nt: TGTGCTAGTGGTTTGGGGGGGGGAGTTAACACTGAAGCTTTCTTT
clone_size: few; v_call: TRBV4-2; d_call: TRBD1; j_call: TRBJ1-2; cdr3_length: 16; cdr3_aa: CASSRRDRGLVDGYTF; cdr3_nt: TGTGCCAGCAGCCGTCGGGACAGGGGGCTGGTCGATGGCTACACCTTC
clone_size: many; v_call: TRBV20-1; d_call: .; j_call: TRBJ1-1; cdr3_length: 12; cdr3_aa: CSARDAGTEAFF; cdr3_nt: TGCAGTGCTAGAGACGCGGGCACTGAAGCTTTCTTT
clone_size: many; v_call: TRBV6-5; d_call: .; j_call: TRBJ2-2; cdr3_length: 16; cdr3_aa: CASSYSRGANTGELFF; cdr3_nt: TGTGCCAGCAGTTACTCCAGGGGAGCGAACACCGGGGAGCTGTTTTTT
clone_size: .; v_call: TRBV6-1; d_call: .; j_call: TRBJ1-2; cdr3_length: 13; cdr3_aa: CASSAHRGLGYTF; cdr3_nt: TGTGCCAGCAGTGCCCACCGCGGGCTCGGCTACACCTTC
clone_size: .; v_call: TRBV10-3; d_call: TRBD2; j_call: TRBJ2-3; cdr3_length: 14; cdr3_aa: CAISEGGGKDTQYF; cdr3_nt: TGTGCCATCAGTGAAGGCGGGGGTAAAGATACGCAGTATTTT
clone_size: few; v_call: TRBV7-2; d_call: TRBD2; j_call: TRBJ2-3; cdr3_length: 13; cdr3_aa: CASSLFSGNTQYF; cdr3_nt: TGTGCCAGCAGCTTGTTTAGCGGGAATACGCAGTATTTT
clone_size: many; v_call: TRBV28; d_call: .; j_call: TRBJ1-1; cdr3_length: 15; cdr3_aa: CASSYPGIRRTEAFF; cdr3_nt: TGTGCCAGCAGTTACCCCGGTATTAGACGGACTGAAGCTTTCTTT
clone_size: few; v_call: TRBV18; d_call: .; j_call: TRBJ1-6; cdr3_length: 17; cdr3_aa: CASSPSIRRASDSPLHF; cdr3_nt: TGTGCCAGCTCACCATCGATCAGAAGAGCCTCGGATTCACCCCTCCACTTT
clone_size: .; v_call: TRBV19; d_call: TRBD2; j_call: TRBJ2-3; cdr3_length: 14; cdr3_aa: CASISSGLVDTQYF; cdr3_nt: TGTGCCAGTATCAGCTCGGGACTAGTAGATACGCAGTATTTT
clone_size: many; v_call: TRBV18; d_call: .; j_call: TRBJ2-7; cdr3_length: 14; cdr3_aa: CASSPGSNSYEQYF; cdr3_nt: TGTGCCAGCTCACCAGGGAGTAACTCCTACGAGCAGTACTTC
clone_size: many; v_call: TRBV3-1; d_call: .; j_call: TRBJ2-3; cdr3_length: 15; cdr3_aa: CASSQETDITDTQYF; cdr3_nt: TGTGCCAGCAGCCAAGAAACGGACATAACAGATACGCAGTATTTT
clone_size: few; v_call: TRBV15; d_call: TRBD1; j_call: TRBJ2-1; cdr3_length: 15; cdr3_aa: CATSRGGTGDNEQFF; cdr3_nt: TGTGCCACCAGCAGAGGGGGGACAGGGGACAATGAGCAGTTCTTC
clone_size: many; v_call: TRBV6-2/TRBV6-3; d_call: .; j_call: TRBJ2-2; cdr3_length: 14; cdr3_aa: CASSPQTNTGELFF; cdr3_nt: TGTGCCAGCAGTCCTCAGACGAACACCGGGGAGCTGTTTTTT
clone_size: .; v_call: TRBV9; d_call: .; j_call: TRBJ2-3; cdr3_length: 15; cdr3_aa: CASSVDGDDTDTQYF; cdr3_nt: TGTGCCAGCAGCGTAGACGGGGACGACACAGATACGCAGTATTTT
clone_size: few; v_call: TRBV7-8; d_call: TRBD1; j_call: TRBJ2-1; cdr3_length: 15; cdr3_aa: CASSSRRTGLHEQFF; cdr3_nt: TGTGCCAGCAGCTCGCGACGGACAGGGCTCCATGAGCAGTTCTTC
clone_size: medium-sized; v_call: TRBV29-1; d_call: TRBD2; j_call: TRBJ2-3; cdr3_length: 15; cdr3_aa: CSVFLAGGPTDTQYF; cdr3_nt: TGCAGCGTTTTTCTAGCGGGGGGGCCGACAGATACGCAGTATTTT
clone_size: .; v_call: TRBV3-1; d_call: .; j_call: TRBJ2-3; cdr3_length: 16; cdr3_aa: CASSQARGFLTDTQYF; cdr3_nt: TGTGCCAGCAGCCAAGCAAGGGGGTTCCTCACAGATACGCAGTATTTT